This TCR beta chain is from a study of T-cell reconstitution after alpha-beta-depleted transplantation in children. Study-wide points: At around two months after transplant, the alpha-beta T cells were reportedly derived from several hundred expanded clones that came from non-depleted graft cells.

This sample's TCRbeta library carried unique molecular identifier barcodes. Each CDR3 protein is one row after TCRdb ran MiXCR on the PCR reads. The table lists around 800,000 distinct CDR3 sequences, roughly 15% of them singletons. Unmatched junction bases numbered 9, after V lost 5 bases and J lost 2 bases. The CDR3 is 15 residues long. CDR1 and CDR2 (germline): MNHEY, SVGAGI. Turning to this clonotype: No antigen is known for it.

The chain uses TRBV6-5 and TRBJ2-7; TRBD2 matches 7 bases. This sequence was found in a male patient under 18 who had a stem cell transplant for acute lymphoblastic leukemia, so the T cells may come from the graft donor. This sample comprised PBMCs, mostly from graft donor cells, obtained 360 days after TCRalphabeta/CD19-depleted stem cell transplant. The CDR3 sequence: CASSLRDYETYEQYF. In nucleotides, the CDR3 is TGTGCCAGCAGTCTACGGGACTACGAGACCTACGAGCAGTACTTC.